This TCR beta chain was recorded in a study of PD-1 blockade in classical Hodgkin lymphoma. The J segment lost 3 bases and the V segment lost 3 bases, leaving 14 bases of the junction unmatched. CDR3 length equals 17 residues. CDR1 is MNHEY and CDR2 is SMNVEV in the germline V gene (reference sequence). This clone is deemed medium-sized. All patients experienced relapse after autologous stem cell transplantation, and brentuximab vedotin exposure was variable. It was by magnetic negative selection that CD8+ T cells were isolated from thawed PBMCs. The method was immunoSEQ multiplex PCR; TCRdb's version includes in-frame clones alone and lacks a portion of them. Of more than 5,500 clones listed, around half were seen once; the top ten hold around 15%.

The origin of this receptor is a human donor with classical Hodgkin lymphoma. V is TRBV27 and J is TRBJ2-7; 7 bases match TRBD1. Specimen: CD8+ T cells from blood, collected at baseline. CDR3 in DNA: TGTGCCAGCAGTTTCATTCGGAAGACAGGGATTATCTACGAGCAGTACTTC. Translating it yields CASSFIRKTGIIYEQYF.